These T cell receptor beta chains were read from a single sample in a study of control samples from healthy donors and cancer patients. TCRdb's copy holds only in-frame clones and misses some; the assay was immunoSEQ multiplex PCR. Of around 80,000 clones in the sample, about 94% were seen once. The source material was blood. The source of these receptors is a woman under 40 in good health. Each CDR3 is given with its conserved first and last residue. The D gene is left open where the match is weak. Clone size is given for some rows only: seen once, a few or many times, or a class if the clone is expanded.

CDR3nt: TGCGCCAGCAGCTGGGGGACTAGCAGCGAGGCGCAGTATTTT; CDR3aa: CASSWGTSSEAQYF; j_gene: TRBJ2-3; abundance: few; v_gene: TRBV5-1; d_gene: TRBD2
CDR3nt: TGTGCCAGCAGCCCTTCAGACATTGGTACGCAGTATTTT; CDR3aa: CASSPSDIGTQYF; j_gene: TRBJ2-3; abundance: once; v_gene: TRBV12-3/TRBV12-4; d_gene: -
CDR3nt: TGTGCCAGCAGCTTCACAGGGTCGCCCACTGAAGCTTTCTTT; CDR3aa: CASSFTGSPTEAFF; j_gene: TRBJ1-1; abundance: -; v_gene: TRBV7-2; d_gene: -
CDR3nt: TGTGCCAGCTCACCGTATACAGGGGACACTGAAGCTTTCTTT; CDR3aa: CASSPYTGDTEAFF; j_gene: TRBJ1-1; abundance: -; v_gene: TRBV18; d_gene: TRBD1
CDR3nt: TGTGCCAGCAGTTTTCTGGGTGGAGAGACCCAGTACTTC; CDR3aa: CASSFLGGETQYF; j_gene: TRBJ2-5; abundance: -; v_gene: TRBV27; d_gene: -
CDR3nt: TGTGCCAGCAGCCCGGAGGGGACAGGGTTTGCTGGCTACACCTTC; CDR3aa: CASSPEGTGFAGYTF; j_gene: TRBJ1-2; abundance: -; v_gene: TRBV9; d_gene: TRBD1
CDR3nt: TGTGCCAGCAGTTGGGGCAGCAACTATGGCTACACCTTC; CDR3aa: CASSWGSNYGYTF; j_gene: TRBJ1-2; abundance: -; v_gene: TRBV28; d_gene: -
CDR3nt: TGTGCCAGCAGGCGAGTGGGGGAAACCAATCAGCCCCAGCATTTT; CDR3aa: CASRRVGETNQPQHF; j_gene: TRBJ1-5; abundance: -; v_gene: TRBV6-5; d_gene: -
CDR3nt: TGTGCCAGCAGTTTATCACGCAGGGGGGGGTTCTATGGCTACACCTTC; CDR3aa: CASSLSRRGGFYGYTF; j_gene: TRBJ1-2; abundance: -; v_gene: TRBV28; d_gene: TRBD1
CDR3nt: TGTGCCCACGGAGCTTATCAGCCCCAGCATTTT; CDR3aa: CAHGAYQPQHF; j_gene: TRBJ1-5; abundance: -; v_gene: TRBV28; d_gene: -